Reported below is one T cell receptor (beta chain). Seattle patients were enrolled during active infection and followed longitudinally. The sample is drawn from a study of blood T cell repertoires in COVID-19. Study as a whole: Samples taken during acute and convalescent COVID-19 were collected in the United States, Italy and Spain. T cells, B-cell-depleted T cells, or PBMCs supplied cDNA or gDNA.

Original analysis: By means of reference gene primer amplification, nucleated cell counts were estimated. The repertoire was sequenced with immunoSEQ multiplex PCR; TCRdb's copy has only in-frame clones and lacks some. V, J and clone size are those of that table, while D and trimming were read from the DNA. The sample includes approximately 320,000 clones, nearly 90% of them seen just once. The CDR3 extends over 13 amino acids. V lost 7 bases, J lost 3 bases, and 13 bases lay in between. The V gene's germline CDR1 is MNHEY and CDR2 SVGAGI. The specimen was peripheral blood. The clonotype was recovered from a woman aged 25 to 39 with COVID-19, enrolled during active disease. V gene TRBV6-5 combines with J gene TRBJ2-7; possible D gene TRBD2, 5 bases. The CDR3 DNA follows: TGTGCCAGCACCAACCCCGGGGACTACGAGCAGTACTTC. Amino acid sequence: CASTNPGDYEQYF.